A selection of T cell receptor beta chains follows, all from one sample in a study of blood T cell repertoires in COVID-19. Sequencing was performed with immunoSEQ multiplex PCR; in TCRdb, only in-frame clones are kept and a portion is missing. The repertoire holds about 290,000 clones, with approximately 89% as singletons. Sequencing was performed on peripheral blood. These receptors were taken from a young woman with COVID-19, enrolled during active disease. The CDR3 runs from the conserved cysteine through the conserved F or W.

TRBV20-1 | CSANEGSLRETQYF
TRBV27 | CASSFSMGTGGSPLHF
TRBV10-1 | CASSDIEGGTEAFF
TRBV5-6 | CASSSDRNEQFF
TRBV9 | CASSVVARSHEQYF
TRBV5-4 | CASSLGQDTDTQYF
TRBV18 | CASSWTVNSNQPQHF
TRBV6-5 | CASSYKRGGKDTQYF
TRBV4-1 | CASSQGPGQGGYGYTF
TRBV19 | CASRTGGNTEAFF
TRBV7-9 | CASSLVEVEAFF
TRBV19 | CASRPGLGADTQYF
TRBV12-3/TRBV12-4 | CASSRQGQETQYF
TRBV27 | CASSWTGGAYGYTF
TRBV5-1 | CASSHGVGGTEAFF
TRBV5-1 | CASSSLPSGDSTDTQYF
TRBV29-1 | CSVVDPLGGYGYTF
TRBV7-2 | CASSLVAQATLHF
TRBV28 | CASSLSPGGLNEKLFF
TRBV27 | CASSALDREPEQYF
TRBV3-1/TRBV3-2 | CASSQLATGELFF
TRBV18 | CASSPPGKLLSGNTIYF
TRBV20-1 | CSASGTGLDTQYF
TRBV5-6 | CASSYEASGSYGYTF
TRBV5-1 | CASSLGAEHYEQYF
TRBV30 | CAWSVLPGGGYTF
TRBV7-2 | CASSPKRTGELFF
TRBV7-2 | CASSRGGTGGTEALF
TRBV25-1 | CASSLTLAGANTGELFF
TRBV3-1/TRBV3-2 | CASSPFATNEKLFF
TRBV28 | CASSLLAGPMGNTIYF
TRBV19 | CASTQVNEKLFF
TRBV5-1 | CASSLGHRDSSYEQYF
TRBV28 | CASFSTPGGGDQPQHF
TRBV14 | CASRRAGEGDTQYF
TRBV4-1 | CASSRSVGGGYEQYF
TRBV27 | CASTGLAGGAYEQYF
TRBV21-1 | CASSDQSYGRGGAFF
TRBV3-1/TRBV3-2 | CASSQDKGAEEKLFF
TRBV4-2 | CASSQTGQNNQPQHF
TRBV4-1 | CASSHRGGEQYF
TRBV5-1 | CASSIGQGYYEQYF
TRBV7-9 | CASSLYRGNEQFF
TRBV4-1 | CASSQDGGRYGENEQFF
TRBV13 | CASSGQGAGPDTQYF
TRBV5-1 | CASSLVPGYYEQYF
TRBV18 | CASSSWTGGTNTEAFF
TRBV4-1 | CASSPGGTGFREKLFF